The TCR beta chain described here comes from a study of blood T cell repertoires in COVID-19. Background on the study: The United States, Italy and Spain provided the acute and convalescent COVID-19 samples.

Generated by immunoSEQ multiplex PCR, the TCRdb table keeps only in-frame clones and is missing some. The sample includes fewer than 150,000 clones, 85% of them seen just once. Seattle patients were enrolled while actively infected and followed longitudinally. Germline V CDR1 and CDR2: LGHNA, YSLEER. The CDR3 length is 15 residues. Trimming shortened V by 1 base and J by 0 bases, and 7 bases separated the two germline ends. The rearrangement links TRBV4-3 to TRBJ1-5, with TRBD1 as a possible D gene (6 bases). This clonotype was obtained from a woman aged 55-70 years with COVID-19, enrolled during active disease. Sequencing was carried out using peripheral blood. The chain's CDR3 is CASSQGTVSNQPQHF. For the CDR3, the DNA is TGCGCCAGCAGCCAAGGGACAGTTAGCAATCAGCCCCAGCATTTT.